Included here is one TCR beta chain sequence, with context. PCR was performed using 60 Vbeta and 13 Jbeta primers. Data came from immunoSEQ multiplex PCR; TCRdb stores just in-frame clones and leaves some out. The top ten hold approximately 2.2% of the sample, which has some 180,000 clones, approximately 85% seen once. The data were taken from a study of cytomegalovirus exposure and HLA in healthy donors. Per germline, CDR1 SGHDN and CDR2 FVKESK. The junction had 12 bases not matched to a gene; V was cut back by 4 bases and J by 9 bases. The CDR3 totals 15 residues. The rearrangement links TRBV14 to TRBJ2-1, with TRBD2 identical over 7 bases. Sequencing was performed on PBMCs. The receptor was derived from a woman aged 50 to 60 in good health and CMV-seronegative. In DNA form, the CDR3 reads TGTGCCAGCAGCCCCTCGCGCGGGAGAGGTTCTGAGCAGTTCTTC. This gives the protein CASSPSRGRGSEQFF.